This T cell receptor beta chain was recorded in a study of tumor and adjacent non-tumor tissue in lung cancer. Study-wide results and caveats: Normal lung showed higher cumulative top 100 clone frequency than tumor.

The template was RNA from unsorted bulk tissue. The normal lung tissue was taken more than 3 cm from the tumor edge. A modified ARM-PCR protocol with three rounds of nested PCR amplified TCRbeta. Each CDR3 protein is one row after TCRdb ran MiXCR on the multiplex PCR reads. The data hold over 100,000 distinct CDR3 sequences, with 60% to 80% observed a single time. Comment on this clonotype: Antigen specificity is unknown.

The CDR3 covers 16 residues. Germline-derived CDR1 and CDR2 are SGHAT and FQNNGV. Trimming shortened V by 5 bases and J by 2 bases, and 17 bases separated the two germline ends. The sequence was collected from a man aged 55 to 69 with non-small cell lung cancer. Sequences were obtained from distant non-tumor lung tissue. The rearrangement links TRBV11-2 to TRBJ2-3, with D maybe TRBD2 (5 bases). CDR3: CASSPVLVISTDTQYF. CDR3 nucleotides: TGTGCCAGCAGCCCCGTACTAGTCATTTCCACAGATACGCAGTATTTT.